This T cell receptor beta chain was found in a study of tissue T cells after allogeneic stem cell transplantation. A remark on this clone: Its antigen is currently unknown. Gene and germline names: mouse.

Regarding the study as a whole: Motif-based clustering found tissue-specific repertoire signatures shared across patients, though few clones were shared. This small cohort was clinically heterogeneous, and sampling depth was a limitation. Within patients, tissue anatomy strongly shaped TCR repertoire composition.

Clones were sequenced by immunoSEQ multiplex PCR, and TCRdb holds only the in-frame ones, with some missing. The repertoire includes more than 45,000 clones, around 70% of them detected once, and about 0.55% sits in the top ten. The sequencing input was sorted cells pooled from one or two spleens. The clonotype originates from a pool of C57BL/6 mice in good health.

The CDR3 bases that were read are TGTGCCAGCAGCGACGGGACAGGGGACACCCAGTAC. It specifies CASSDGTGDTQY. The complete CDR3 sequence is CASSDGTGDTQYF. V and J are TRBV3 and TRBJ2-5; 9 bases are shared with TRBD1. The read is 1 residue too short to cover the CDR3 end, so that end is filled in from the germline J gene. V gave up 5 bases and J gave up 6 bases; unmatched junction bases: 3. CDR1 is SNHLY, CDR2 FYNGKV, per germline (reference sequence). This CDR3 is built from 13 residues. Variable domain in full (rest from reference TRBV3 and TRBJ2-5): GPKVLQIPSHQIIDMGQMVTLNCDPVSNHLYFYWYKQILGQQMEFLVNFYNGKVMEKSKLFKDQFSVERPDGSYFTLKIQPTALEDSAVYFCASSDGTGDTQYFGPGTRLLVL.